What follows is one TCR beta chain and its context. The CDR3 loop spans 17 amino acids. In germline, CDR1 is SGHDN, CDR2 FVKESK. J lost 1 base, V lost 5 bases, and 9 bases had no gene match. TCRdb keeps only in-frame clones here, not all; method: immunoSEQ multiplex PCR. The table lists roughly 150,000 clones, around 82% of them singletons. The sample originates from a study of blood T cell repertoires in COVID-19. As for the study in general: T cells, B-cell-depleted T cells, or PBMCs provided the cDNA or gDNA that served as material.

The sequence was obtained from a woman older than 75 with acute or convalescent COVID-19. V gene TRBV14 combines with J gene TRBJ2-3, with 10 bases identical to TRBD2. The specimen sequenced was peripheral blood. The CDR3 protein is CASSSRTGTSGTDTQYF. DNA for the CDR3: TGTGCCAGCAGCTCCCGGACAGGGACTAGCGGCACAGATACGCAGTATTTT.